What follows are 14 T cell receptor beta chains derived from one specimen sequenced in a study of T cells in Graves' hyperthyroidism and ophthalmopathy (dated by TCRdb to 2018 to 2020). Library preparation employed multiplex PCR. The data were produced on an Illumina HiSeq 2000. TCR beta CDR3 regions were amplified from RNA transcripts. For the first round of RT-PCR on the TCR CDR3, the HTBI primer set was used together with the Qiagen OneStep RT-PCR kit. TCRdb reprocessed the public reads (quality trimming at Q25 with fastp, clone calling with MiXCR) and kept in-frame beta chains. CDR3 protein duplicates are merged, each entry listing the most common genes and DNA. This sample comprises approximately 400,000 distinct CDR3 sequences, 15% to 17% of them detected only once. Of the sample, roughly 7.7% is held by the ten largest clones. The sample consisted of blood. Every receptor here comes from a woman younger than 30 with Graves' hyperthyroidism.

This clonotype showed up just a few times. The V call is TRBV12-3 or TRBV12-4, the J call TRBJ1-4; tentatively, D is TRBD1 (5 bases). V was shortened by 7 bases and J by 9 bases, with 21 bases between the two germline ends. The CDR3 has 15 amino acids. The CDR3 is CASTTAGRYSKKLFF. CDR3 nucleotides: TGTGCCAGCACCACGGCGGGACGGTACAGTAAAAAACTGTTTTTT.

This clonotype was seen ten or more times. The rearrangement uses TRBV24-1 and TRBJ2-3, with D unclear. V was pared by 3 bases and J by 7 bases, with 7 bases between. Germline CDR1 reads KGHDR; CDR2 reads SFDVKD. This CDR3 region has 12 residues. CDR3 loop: CATSDVEYTQYF. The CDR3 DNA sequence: TGTGCCACCAGTGATGTCGAGTATACGCAGTATTTT.

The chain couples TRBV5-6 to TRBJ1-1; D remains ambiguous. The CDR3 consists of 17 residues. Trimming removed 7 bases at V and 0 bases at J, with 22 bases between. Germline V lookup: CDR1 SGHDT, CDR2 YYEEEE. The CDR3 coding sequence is TGTGCCAGCGTCAATGCTCCGGGCTTGGGGATGAACACTGAAGCTTTCTTT. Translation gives CASVNAPGLGMNTEAFF.

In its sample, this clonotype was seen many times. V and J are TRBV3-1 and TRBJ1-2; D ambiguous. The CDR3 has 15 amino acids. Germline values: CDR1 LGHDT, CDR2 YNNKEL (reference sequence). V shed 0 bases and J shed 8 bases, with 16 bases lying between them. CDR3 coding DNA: TGTGCCAGCAGCCAAGATTGGGAAGACCTCGACGGCTACACCTTC. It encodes CASSQDWEDLDGYTF.

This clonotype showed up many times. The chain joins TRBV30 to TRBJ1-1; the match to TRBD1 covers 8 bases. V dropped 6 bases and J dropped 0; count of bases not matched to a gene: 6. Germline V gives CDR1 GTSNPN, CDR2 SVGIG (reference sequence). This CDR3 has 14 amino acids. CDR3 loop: CACFPGQVNTEAFF. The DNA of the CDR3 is TGTGCCTGTTTTCCGGGACAGGTGAACACTGAAGCTTTCTTT.

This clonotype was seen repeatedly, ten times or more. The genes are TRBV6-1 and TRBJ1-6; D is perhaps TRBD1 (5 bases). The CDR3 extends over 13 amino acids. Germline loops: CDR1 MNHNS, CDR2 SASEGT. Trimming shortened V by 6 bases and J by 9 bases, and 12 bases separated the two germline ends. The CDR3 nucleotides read TGTGCCAGCAGGGGGCAGGGAGGTTCACCCCTCCACTTT. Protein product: CASRGQGGSPLHF.

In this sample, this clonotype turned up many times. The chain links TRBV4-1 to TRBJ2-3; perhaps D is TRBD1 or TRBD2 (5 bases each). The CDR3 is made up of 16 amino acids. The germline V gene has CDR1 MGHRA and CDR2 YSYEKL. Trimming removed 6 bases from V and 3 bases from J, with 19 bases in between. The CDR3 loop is CASRTIPGRNTDTQYF. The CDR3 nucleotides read TGCGCCAGCAGAACCATTCCGGGACGAAATACAGATACGCAGTATTTT.

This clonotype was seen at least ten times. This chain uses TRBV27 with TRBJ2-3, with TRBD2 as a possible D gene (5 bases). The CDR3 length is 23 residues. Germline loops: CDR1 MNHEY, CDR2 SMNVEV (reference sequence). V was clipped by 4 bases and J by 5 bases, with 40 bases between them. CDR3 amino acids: CASSSASVPLGLINGPTIDTQYF. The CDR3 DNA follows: TGTGCCAGCAGTTCCGCTTCAGTTCCGCTAGGGCTTATAAACGGACCGACTATAGATACGCAGTATTTT.

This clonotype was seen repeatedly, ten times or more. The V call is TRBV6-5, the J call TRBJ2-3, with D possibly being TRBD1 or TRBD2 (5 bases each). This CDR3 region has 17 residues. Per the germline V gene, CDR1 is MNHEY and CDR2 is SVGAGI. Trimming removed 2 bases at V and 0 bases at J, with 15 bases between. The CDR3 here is CASSYPRGTTSTDTQYF. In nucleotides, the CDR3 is TGTGCCAGCAGTTACCCCCGGGGCACCACTAGCACAGATACGCAGTATTTT.

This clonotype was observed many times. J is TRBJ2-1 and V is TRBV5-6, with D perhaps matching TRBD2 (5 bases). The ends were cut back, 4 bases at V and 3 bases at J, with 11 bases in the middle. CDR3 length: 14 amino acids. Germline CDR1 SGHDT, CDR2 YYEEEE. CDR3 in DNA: TGTGCCAGCAGCATGTCGGGGAACTACAATGAGCAGTTCTTC. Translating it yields CASSMSGNYNEQFF.

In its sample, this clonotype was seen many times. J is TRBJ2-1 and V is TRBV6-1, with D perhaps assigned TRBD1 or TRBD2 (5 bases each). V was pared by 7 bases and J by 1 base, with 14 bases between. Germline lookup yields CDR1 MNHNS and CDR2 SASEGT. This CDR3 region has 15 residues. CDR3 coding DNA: TGTGCCAGCATAGAGGGGAGTATATCCTACAATGAGCAGTTCTTC. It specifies CASIEGSISYNEQFF.

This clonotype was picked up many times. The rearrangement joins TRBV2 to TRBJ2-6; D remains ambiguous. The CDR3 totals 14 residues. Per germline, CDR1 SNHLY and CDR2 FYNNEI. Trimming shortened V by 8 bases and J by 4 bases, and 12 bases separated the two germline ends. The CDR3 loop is CASYTAGGANVLTF. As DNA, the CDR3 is TGTGCCAGCTACACAGCTGGGGGGGCCAACGTCCTGACTTTC.

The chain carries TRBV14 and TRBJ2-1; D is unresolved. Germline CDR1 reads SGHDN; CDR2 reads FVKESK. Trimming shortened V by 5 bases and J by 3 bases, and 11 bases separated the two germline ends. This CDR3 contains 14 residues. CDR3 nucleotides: TGTGCCAGCAGCGCCGACGGATTCTACAATGAGCAGTTCTTC. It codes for CASSADGFYNEQFF.

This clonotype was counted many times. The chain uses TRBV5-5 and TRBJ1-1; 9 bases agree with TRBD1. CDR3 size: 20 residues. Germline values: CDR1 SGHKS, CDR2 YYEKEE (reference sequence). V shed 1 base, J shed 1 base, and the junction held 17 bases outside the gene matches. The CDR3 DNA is TGTGCCAGCAGCTTGTTTAGCCAGAGGACAGGGGCCCATTCGAACACTGAAGCTTTCTTT. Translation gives CASSLFSQRTGAHSNTEAFF.